Below, 11 T cell receptor beta chains from the same sample are listed, as sequenced in a study of metastatic and nonmetastatic thyroid tumors. TCRdb reprocessed the PCR reads via MiXCR. The table includes some 30,000 clones, about 19% detected once. Prior to thyroid surgery, none of the patients had received any treatment. The sample was blood. The receptors here all came from a female donor with papillary thyroid cancer or a benign thyroid nodule (not recorded which). Some clones in this sample may be carry-over from other donors' samples.

Concerning this clone: One end of the junction fails to match germline, which may point to a read error. This chain joins TRBV27 and TRBJ1-2, with D possibly being TRBD1 (5 bases). The CDR3 is 13 amino acids. The germline V gene has CDR1 MNHEY and CDR2 SMNVEV (reference sequence). CDR3 sequence: CAISFSRVGDYTF. Here the CDR3 DNA reads TGTGCCATCAGTTTCAGCAGGGTCGGGGACTACACCTTC.

This clone was detected ten times or more. V and J are TRBV7-9 and TRBJ2-2; the D is unclear. The germline V gene encodes CDR1 SEHNR and CDR2 FQNEAQ (reference sequence). The CDR3 extends over 13 amino acids. Trimming cost V 3 bases and J 7 bases, with 9 bases left between them. The CDR3 sequence: CASSFIIVGELFF. In nucleotides, the CDR3 is TGTGCCAGCAGCTTTATCATAGTCGGGGAGCTGTTTTTT. The full variable domain, in which reference TRBV7-9 and TRBJ2-2 provide the parts outside the CDR3, is DTGVSQNPRHKITKRGQNVTFRCDPISEHNRLYWYRQTLGQGPEFLTYFQNEAQLEKSRLLSDRFSAERPKGSFSTLEIQRTEQGDSAMYLCASSFIIVGELFFGEGSRLTVL.

This clone was recorded many times. V gene TRBV5-1 combines with J gene TRBJ2-3; no definite D call. Trimming took 0 bases from V and 6 from J, leaving 2 bases between them. The CDR3 contains 11 residues. Looked up from germline, CDR1 is SGHRS and CDR2 is YFSETQ. The CDR3, as DNA: TGCGCCAGCAGCTTGGAGGATACGCAGTATTTT. Its translation: CASSLEDTQYF.

This clone ranks as medium-sized. The chain combines TRBV6-5 with TRBJ2-6; D may match TRBD1 or TRBD2 (6 bases each). The germline V gene has CDR1 MNHEY and CDR2 SVGAGI. This CDR3 is built from 21 residues. The V and J ends lost 2 bases and 0 bases respectively, with 23 bases between them. The CDR3 region is CASSYPAPGTGAHSGANVLTF. In DNA form, the CDR3 reads TGTGCCAGCAGTTACCCGGCACCCGGGACGGGGGCACACTCTGGGGCCAACGTCCTGACTTTC.

On this clone: At one of its ends the junction is not consistent with the germline gene, which may arise from a read error. The J gene is TRBJ1-2, the V gene TRBV6-1; D perhaps matches TRBD1 (6 bases). The CDR3 has 16 residues. Looked up from germline, CDR1 is MNHNS and CDR2 is SASEGT. This chain's CDR3 is CASSPPGQRKNYGHTF. The CDR3 coding sequence is TGTGCCAGCAGCCCCCCTGGACAGCGTAAAAACTATGGCCACACCTTC.

A few counts support this clone. A much larger clone is a single base away; this may be a read error. The V and J genes are TRBV19 and TRBJ1-1; D is unresolved. Germline values: CDR1 LNHDA, CDR2 SQIVND (reference sequence). With 3 bases removed from V and 0 bases from J, the gap between germline ends came to 11 bases. The CDR3 length is 15 residues. CDR3 amino acids: CASSMGRAVNTEAFF. The DNA for the CDR3 is TGTGCCAGTAGTATGGGGAGGGCTGTGAACACTGAAGCTTTCTTT.

This chain connects TRBV6-1 to TRBJ1-2; D might be TRBD1 (5 bases). The germline V gene has CDR1 MNHNS and CDR2 SASEGT. V gave up 7 bases and J gave up 1 base, with 10 bases separating them. This CDR3 contains 13 residues. CDR3 sequence reads: CASKEGFNYGYTF. The DNA of the CDR3 is TGTGCCAGCAAGGAGGGGTTTAACTATGGCTACACCTTC.

The chain uses TRBV6-1 and TRBJ1-2; no clear D gene. Germline lookup yields CDR1 MNHNS and CDR2 SASEGT. With 5 bases removed from V and 1 base from J, the gap between germline ends came to 8 bases. The CDR3 has 13 amino acids. In nucleotides, the CDR3 is TGTGCCAGCAGTCCGAGAGATAACTATGGCTACACCTTC. Protein sequence: CASSPRDNYGYTF.

This clone has ten or more counts. The V call is TRBV5-5, the J call TRBJ2-2, with D possibly TRBD2 on 6 matching bases. CDR3 length: 15 amino acids. V lost 2 bases, J lost 0 bases, and 8 bases lay in between. Germline V CDR1 and CDR2: SGHKS, YYEKEE (reference sequence). The CDR3 spells CASSLGGANTGELFF. CDR3 DNA: TGTGCCAGCAGCTTAGGCGGGGCGAACACCGGGGAGCTGTTTTTT.

The sample holds many counts of this clone. The chain combines TRBV20-1 with TRBJ2-5; D could derive from TRBD1 or TRBD2 (6 bases each). Germline assignment: CDR1 DFQATT and CDR2 SNEGSKA (reference sequence). The CDR3 consists of 15 residues. The V and J ends lost 0 bases and 2 bases respectively, with 13 bases between them. The CDR3 sequence: CSARDLRGQQETQYF. The CDR3 DNA reads TGCAGTGCTAGAGATCTACGGGGGCAACAAGAGACCCAGTACTTC.

Concerning this clone: This could be a read error, since a much larger clone is one nucleotide away. The rearrangement links TRBV18 to TRBJ1-1; tentatively, D is TRBD1 (5 bases). The CDR3 length is 13 residues. With 5 bases removed from V and 6 bases from J, the gap between germline ends came to 13 bases. The V gene's germline CDR1 is KGHSH and CDR2 LQKENI. The CDR3 coding sequence is TGTGCCAGCTCAACTAACTGGGACGCTGAAGCTTTCTTT. Translated: CASSTNWDAEAFF.